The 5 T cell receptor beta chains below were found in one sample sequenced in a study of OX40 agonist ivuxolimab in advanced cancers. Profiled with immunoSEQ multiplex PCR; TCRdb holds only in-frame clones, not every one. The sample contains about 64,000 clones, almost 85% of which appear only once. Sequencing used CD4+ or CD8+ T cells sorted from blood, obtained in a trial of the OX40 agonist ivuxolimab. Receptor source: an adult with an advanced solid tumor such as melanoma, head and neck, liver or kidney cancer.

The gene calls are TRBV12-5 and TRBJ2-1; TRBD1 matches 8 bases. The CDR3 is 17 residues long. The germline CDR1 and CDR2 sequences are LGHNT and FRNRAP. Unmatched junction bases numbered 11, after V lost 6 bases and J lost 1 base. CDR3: CASGPKTGVGSYNEQFF. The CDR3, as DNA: TGTGCTAGTGGCCCTAAGACAGGGGTGGGGTCCTACAATGAGCAGTTCTTC.

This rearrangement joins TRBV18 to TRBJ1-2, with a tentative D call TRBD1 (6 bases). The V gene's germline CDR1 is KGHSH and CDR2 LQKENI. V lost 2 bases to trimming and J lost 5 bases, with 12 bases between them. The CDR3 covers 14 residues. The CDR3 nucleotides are TGTGCCAGCTCACCATTACAGGGCGGTTATGGCTACACCTTC. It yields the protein CASSPLQGGYGYTF.

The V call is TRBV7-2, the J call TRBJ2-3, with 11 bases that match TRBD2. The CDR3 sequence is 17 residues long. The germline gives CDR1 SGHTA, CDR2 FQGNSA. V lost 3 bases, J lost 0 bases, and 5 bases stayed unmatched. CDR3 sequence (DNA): TGTGCCAGCAGCTTCCCTAGCGGGGGGACTAGCACAGATACGCAGTATTTT. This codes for CASSFPSGGTSTDTQYF.

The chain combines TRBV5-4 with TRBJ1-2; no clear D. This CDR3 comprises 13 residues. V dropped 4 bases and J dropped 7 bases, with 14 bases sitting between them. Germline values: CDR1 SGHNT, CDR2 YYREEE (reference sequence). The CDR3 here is CASSNRGPSGYTF. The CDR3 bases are TGTGCCAGCAGCAACCGTGGTCCTAGTGGCTACACCTTC. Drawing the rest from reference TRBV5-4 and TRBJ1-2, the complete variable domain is ETGVTQSPTHLIKTRGQQVTLRCSSQSGHNTVSWYQQALGQGPQFIFQYYREEENGRGNFPPRFSGLQFPNYSSELNVNALELDDSALYLCASSNRGPSGYTFGSGTRLTVV.

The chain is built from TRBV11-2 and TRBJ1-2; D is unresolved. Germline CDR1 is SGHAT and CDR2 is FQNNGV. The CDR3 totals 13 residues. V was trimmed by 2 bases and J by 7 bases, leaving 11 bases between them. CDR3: CASSLFKGSGYTF. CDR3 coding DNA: TGTGCCAGCAGCTTATTCAAAGGCTCTGGCTACACCTTC.